The clone carrying this T cell receptor beta chain was counted a few times. Its antigen is as yet unknown. Trimming took 4 bases from V and 5 from J, leaving 10 bases between them. The CDR3 length is 13 residues. CDR1 is SGHRS and CDR2 is YFSETQ in the germline V gene. The sample comes from a study of T-cell memory formation after mild COVID-19. Notes on the study in general: Memory sampled before infection contained some responding clones, suggesting cross-reactive memory joined.

TCR alpha and TCR beta cDNA libraries with sample barcodes and UMIs came from 5'RACE using constant-segment primers. Each CDR3 protein is one row after TCRdb ran MiXCR on the 5' RACE reads. The sample yields around 310,000 distinct CDR3 sequences, 20% seen once. The rearrangement uses TRBV5-1 and TRBJ2-4; the D is unclear. The sample taken for sequencing was PBMCs or a T cell subset sorted from them (not recorded which). The clonotype originates from a man aged 18 to 29 who had mild COVID-19 (a few samples of this study predate the infection). Cell type and time point are not known. As DNA, the CDR3 is TGCGCCAGCAGCCATGGACGGGAAAACATTCAGTACTTC. Protein product: CASSHGRENIQYF.